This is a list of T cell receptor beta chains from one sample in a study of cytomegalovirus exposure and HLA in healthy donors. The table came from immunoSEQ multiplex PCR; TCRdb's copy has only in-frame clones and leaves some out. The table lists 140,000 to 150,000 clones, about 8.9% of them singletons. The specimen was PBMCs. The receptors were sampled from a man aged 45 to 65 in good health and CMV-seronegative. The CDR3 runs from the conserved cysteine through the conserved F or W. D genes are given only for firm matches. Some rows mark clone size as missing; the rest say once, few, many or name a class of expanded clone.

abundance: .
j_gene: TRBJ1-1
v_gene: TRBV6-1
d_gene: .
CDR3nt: TGTGCCAGCGAATTCGGCACTGAAGCTTTCTTT
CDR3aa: CASEFGTEAFF

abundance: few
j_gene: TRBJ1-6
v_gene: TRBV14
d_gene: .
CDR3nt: TGTGCCAGCAGCCAAGACAGGGCTCGTCGCTCACCCCTCCACTTT
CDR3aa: CASSQDRARRSPLHF

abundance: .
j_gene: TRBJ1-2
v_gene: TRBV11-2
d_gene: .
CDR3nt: TGTGCCAGCAGCTTAATGCCAGGGCTAAACTATGGCTACACCTTC
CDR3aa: CASSLMPGLNYGYTF

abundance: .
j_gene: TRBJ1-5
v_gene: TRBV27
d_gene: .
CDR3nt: TGTGCCAGCAGTCCCAGGGATCAGCCCCAGCATTTT
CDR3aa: CASSPRDQPQHF

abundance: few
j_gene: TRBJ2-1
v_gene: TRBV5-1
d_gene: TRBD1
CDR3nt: TGCGCCAGCAGCCCCGGGACAGCCTACAATGAGCAGTTCTTC
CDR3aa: CASSPGTAYNEQFF

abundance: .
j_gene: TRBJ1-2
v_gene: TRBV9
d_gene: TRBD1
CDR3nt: TGTGCCAGCAGCGTCTCCATTCAGGGGGCTAACTATGGCTACACCTTC
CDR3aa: CASSVSIQGANYGYTF

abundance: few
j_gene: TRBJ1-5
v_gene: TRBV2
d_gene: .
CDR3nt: TGTGCCAGCAGTGAAGTTTCAGGCATCAATCAGCCCCAGCATTTT
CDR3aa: CASSEVSGINQPQHF

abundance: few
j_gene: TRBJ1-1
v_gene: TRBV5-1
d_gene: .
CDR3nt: TGCGCCAGCAGCTTGATGGACCGGGGCACTGAAGCTTTCTTT
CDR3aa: CASSLMDRGTEAFF

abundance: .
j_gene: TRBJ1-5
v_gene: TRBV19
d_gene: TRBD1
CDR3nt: TGTGCCAGTAGACCGGACAGGGCTCAGCCCCAGCATTTT
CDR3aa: CASRPDRAQPQHF

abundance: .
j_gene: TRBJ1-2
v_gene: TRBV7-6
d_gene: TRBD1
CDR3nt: TGTGCCAGCAGCTTAGCGCGGACAGGGGATGGCTACACCTTC
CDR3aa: CASSLARTGDGYTF

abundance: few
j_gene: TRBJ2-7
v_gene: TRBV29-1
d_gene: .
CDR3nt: TGCAGCGTTGAACACAGCTACGAGCAGTACTTC
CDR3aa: CSVEHSYEQYF

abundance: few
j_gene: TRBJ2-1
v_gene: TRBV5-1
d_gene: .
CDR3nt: TGCGCCAGCAGCCCCCCGAGACAGTCCTACAATGAGCAGTTCTTC
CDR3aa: CASSPPRQSYNEQFF

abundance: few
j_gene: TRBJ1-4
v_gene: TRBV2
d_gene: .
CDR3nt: TGTGCCAGCTCCCGGGTCAGAGCTAATGAAAAACTGTTTTTT
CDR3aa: CASSRVRANEKLFF

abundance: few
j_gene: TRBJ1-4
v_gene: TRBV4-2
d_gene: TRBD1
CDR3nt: TGTGCCAGCAGCCAAGAGGGGGACAGTGAAAAACTGTTTTTT
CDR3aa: CASSQEGDSEKLFF

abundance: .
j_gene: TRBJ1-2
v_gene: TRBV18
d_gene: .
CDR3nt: TGTGCCAGCTCACCAGGCGACAGAAGTCACTATGGCTACACCTTC
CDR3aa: CASSPGDRSHYGYTF

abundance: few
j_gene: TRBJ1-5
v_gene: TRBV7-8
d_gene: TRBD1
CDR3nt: TGTGCCAGCAGCCTCGAGGAAGGGACAGGAGGATTATTGAGCAATCAGCCCCAGCATTTT
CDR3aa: CASSLEEGTGGLLSNQPQHF

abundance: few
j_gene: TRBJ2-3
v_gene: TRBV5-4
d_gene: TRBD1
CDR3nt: TGTGCCAGCAGCCCGACAGGGGGTACGGGGACAGATACGCAGTATTTT
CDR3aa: CASSPTGGTGTDTQYF

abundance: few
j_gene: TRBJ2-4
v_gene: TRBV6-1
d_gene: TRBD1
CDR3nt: TGTGCCAGCAGTTGGGACAGGGACCCCAACATTCAGTACTTC
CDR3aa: CASSWDRDPNIQYF

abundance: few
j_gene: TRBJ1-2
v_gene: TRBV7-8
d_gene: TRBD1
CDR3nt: TGTGCCAGCAGCTCAGCACTAGCGGGACAGGGGGCTTATGGCTACACCTTC
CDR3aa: CASSSALAGQGAYGYTF

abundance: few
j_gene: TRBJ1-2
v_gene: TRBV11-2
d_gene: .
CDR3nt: TGTGCCAGCAGCTTAGTTGGGGGGGACTATGGCTACACCTTC
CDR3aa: CASSLVGGDYGYTF

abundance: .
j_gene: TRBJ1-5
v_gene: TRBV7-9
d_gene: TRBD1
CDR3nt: TGTGCCAGCAGCTTCATCGGGGGGACAGGGGGCGTTCAGCCCCAGCATTTT
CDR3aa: CASSFIGGTGGVQPQHF

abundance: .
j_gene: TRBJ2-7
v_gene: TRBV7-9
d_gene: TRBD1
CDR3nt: TGTGCCAGCAGCTTAAAGGGGGGACAGGGGGCCTACGAGCAGTACTTC
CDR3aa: CASSLKGGQGAYEQYF

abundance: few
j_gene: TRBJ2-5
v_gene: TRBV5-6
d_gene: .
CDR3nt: TGTGCCAGCAGCCACAGGGTAAATCGAGAGACCCAGTACTTC
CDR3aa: CASSHRVNRETQYF

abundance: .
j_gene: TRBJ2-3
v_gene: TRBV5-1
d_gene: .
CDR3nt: TGCGCCAGCTTAGATGACAGTATCACAGATACGCAGTATTTT
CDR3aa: CASLDDSITDTQYF

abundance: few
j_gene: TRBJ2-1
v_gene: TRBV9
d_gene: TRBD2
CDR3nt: TGTGCCAGCACCGAAACTAGCGGGGACAACAATGAGCAGTTCTTC
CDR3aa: CASTETSGDNNEQFF

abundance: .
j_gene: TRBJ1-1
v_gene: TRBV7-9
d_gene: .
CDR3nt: TGTGCCAGCAGCTTAGGAACAGACGTTAACACTGAAGCTTTCTTT
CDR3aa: CASSLGTDVNTEAFF

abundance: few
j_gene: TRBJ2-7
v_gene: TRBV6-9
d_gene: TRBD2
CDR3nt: TGTGCCAGCAGGGGGCTAGCGGGAGTCAACGAGCAGTACTTC
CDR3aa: CASRGLAGVNEQYF

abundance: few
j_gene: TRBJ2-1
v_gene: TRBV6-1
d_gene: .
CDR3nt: TGTGCCAGCCTACAGGGTTACAATGAGCAGTTCTTC
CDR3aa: CASLQGYNEQFF

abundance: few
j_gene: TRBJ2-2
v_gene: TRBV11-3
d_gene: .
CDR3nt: TGTGCCAGCAGCGGTCTAGTCCCCGGGGAGCTGTTTTTT
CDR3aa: CASSGLVPGELFF

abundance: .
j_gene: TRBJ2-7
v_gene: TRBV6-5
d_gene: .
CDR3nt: TGTGCCAGCAGCGACGGATTGTCGAGGGAGTACTTC
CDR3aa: CASSDGLSREYF

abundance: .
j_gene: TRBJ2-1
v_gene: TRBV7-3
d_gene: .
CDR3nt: TGTGCCAGCAGCTTAACGGGGAGCCAGGTAGAGCAGTTCTTC
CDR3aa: CASSLTGSQVEQFF

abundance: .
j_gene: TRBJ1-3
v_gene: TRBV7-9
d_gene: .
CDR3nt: TGTGCCAGCAGCTTCAGGGGAGACTCTGGAAACACCATATATTTT
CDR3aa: CASSFRGDSGNTIYF

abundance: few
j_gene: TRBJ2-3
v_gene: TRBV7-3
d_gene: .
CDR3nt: TGTGCCAGCAGCTTAACGCCCGGGCGGGGTAGCACAGATACGCAGTATTTT
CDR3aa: CASSLTPGRGSTDTQYF

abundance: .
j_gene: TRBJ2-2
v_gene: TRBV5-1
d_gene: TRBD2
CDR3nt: TGCGCCAGCAGCTTAACTAGCGGGAGAGGTACCGGGGAGCTGTTTTTT
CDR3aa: CASSLTSGRGTGELFF

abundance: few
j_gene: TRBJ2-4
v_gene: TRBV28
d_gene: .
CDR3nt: TGTGCCAGCAGTTCCCCTAGTGGGAGCGCCAAAAACATTCAGTACTTC
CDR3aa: CASSSPSGSAKNIQYF

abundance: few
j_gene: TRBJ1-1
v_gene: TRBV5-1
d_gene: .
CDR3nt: TGCGCCAGCAGTGGGACTCTAAACACTGAAGCTTTCTTT
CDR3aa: CASSGTLNTEAFF

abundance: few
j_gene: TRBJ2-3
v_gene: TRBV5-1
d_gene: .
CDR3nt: TGCGCCAGCAGCTTGGCCTCAGGGTCAGATACGCAGTATTTT
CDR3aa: CASSLASGSDTQYF

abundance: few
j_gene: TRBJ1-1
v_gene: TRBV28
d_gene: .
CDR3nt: TGTGCCAGCAGTTTACGGGGGACTGAAGCTTTCTTT
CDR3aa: CASSLRGTEAFF

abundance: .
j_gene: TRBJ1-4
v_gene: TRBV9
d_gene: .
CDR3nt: TGTGCCAGCAGCGTAGATAACAGGGAAAAACTGTTTTTT
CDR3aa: CASSVDNREKLFF

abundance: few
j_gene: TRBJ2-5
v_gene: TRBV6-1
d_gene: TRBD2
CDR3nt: TGTGCCAGCAGTCTACTAGCGGGGGGGGGAGAGACCCAGTACTTC
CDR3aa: CASSLLAGGGETQYF

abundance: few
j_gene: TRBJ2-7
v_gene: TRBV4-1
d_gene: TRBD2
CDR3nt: TGCGCCAGCAGCCAAGATAGGGGACTAGCGGGGAGCTCCTACGAGCAGTACTTC
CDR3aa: CASSQDRGLAGSSYEQYF

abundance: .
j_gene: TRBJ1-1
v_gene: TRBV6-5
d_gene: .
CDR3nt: TGTGCCAGCAGTTACTCGACAAGTGAAGCTTTCTTT
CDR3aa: CASSYSTSEAFF

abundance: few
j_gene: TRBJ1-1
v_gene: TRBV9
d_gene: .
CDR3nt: TGTGCCAGCAGCAAGGGGGGGGGATATAACACTGAAGCTTTCTTT
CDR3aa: CASSKGGGYNTEAFF

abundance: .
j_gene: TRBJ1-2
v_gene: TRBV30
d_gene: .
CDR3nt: TGTGCCTGGAATTTCGGGGTTGGTTATGGCTACACCTTC
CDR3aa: CAWNFGVGYGYTF

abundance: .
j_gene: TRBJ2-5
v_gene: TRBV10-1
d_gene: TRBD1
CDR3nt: TGCGCCAGCAGTGACTCAAGGACAGGCGGAGAGACCCAGTACTTC
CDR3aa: CASSDSRTGGETQYF

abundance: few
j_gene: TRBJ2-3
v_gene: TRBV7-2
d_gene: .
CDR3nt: TGTGCCAGCAGCTTGCGGCTAGCGCTAGATACGCAGTATTTT
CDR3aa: CASSLRLALDTQYF

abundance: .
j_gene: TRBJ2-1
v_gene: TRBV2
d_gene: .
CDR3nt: TGTGCCAGCACTCGTGGGACAACCAGTGAGCAGTTCTTC
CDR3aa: CASTRGTTSEQFF

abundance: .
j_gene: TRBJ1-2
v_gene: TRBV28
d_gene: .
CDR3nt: TGTGCCAGCAGTTTATCCAGGGTATATGGCTACACCTTC
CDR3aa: CASSLSRVYGYTF